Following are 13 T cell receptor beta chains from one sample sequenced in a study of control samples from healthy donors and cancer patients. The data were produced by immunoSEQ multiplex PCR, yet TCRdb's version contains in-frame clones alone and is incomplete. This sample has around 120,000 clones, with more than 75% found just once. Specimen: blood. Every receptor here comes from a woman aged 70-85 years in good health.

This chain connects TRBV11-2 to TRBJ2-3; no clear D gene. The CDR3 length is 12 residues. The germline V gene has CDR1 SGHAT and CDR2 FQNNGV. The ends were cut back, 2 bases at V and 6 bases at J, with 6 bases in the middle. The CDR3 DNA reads TGTGCCAGCAGCTTATTGCCTGATACGCAGTATTTT. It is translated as CASSLLPDTQYF.

CDR3: CASSAGTSGNEQFF. Written as DNA, the CDR3 is TGCGCCAGCAGCGCCGGGACTAGCGGGAATGAGCAGTTCTTC. The J gene is TRBJ2-1, the V gene TRBV5-1, with 12 positions matching TRBD2. The germline V gene has CDR1 SGHRS and CDR2 YFSETQ. V lost 4 bases to trimming and J lost 7 bases; unmatched junction nucleotides: 3. This CDR3 comprises 14 residues.

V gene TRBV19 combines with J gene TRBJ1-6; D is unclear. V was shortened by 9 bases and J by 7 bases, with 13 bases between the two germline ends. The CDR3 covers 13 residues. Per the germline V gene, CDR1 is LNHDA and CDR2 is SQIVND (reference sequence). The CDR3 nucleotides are TGTGCCAGCACCAGAGCCCTCAATTCACCCCTCCACTTT. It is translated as CASTRALNSPLHF.

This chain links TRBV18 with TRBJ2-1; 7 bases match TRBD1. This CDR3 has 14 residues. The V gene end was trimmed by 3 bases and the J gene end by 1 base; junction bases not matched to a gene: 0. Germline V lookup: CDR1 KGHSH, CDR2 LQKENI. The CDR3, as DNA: TGTGCCAGCTCACCGGGACAGTCCTACAATGAGCAGTTCTTC. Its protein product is CASSPGQSYNEQFF.

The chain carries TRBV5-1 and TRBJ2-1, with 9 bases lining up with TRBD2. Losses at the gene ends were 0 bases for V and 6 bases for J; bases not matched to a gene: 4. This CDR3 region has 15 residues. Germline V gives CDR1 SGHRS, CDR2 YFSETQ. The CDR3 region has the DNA TGCGCCAGCAGCTTGGGAGCGGGGGGCCTCAATGAGCAGTTCTTC. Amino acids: CASSLGAGGLNEQFF.

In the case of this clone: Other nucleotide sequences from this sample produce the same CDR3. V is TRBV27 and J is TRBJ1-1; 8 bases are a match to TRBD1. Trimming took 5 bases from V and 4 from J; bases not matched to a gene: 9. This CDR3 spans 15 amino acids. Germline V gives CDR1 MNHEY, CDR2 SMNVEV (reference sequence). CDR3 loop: CASSLSGTGGTEAFF. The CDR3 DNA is TGTGCCAGCAGTCTCTCCGGGACAGGAGGCACTGAAGCTTTCTTT.

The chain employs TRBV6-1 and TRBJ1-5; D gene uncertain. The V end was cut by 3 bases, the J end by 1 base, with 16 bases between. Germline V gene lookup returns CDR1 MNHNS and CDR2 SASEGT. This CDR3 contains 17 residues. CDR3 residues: CASSDPPGSRSNQPQHF. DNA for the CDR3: TGTGCCAGCAGTGACCCCCCGGGGAGTCGGAGCAATCAGCCCCAGCATTTT.

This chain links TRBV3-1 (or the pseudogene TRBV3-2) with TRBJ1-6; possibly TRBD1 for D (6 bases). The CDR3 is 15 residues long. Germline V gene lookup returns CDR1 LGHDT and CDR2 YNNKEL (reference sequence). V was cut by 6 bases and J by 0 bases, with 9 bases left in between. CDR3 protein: CASSGGGSYNSPLHF. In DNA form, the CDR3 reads TGTGCCAGCAGTGGAGGGGGCTCCTATAATTCACCCCTCCACTTT.

DNA of the CDR3: TGTGCCAGCAGCGGACAGGGGGCTGGTCAGCCCCAGCATTTT. Translation: CASSGQGAGQPQHF. V and J are TRBV7-6 and TRBJ1-5; 11 nucleotides agree with TRBD1. Unmatched junction bases numbered 3, after V lost 5 bases and J lost 6 bases. The germline V gene has CDR1 SGHVS and CDR2 FNYEAQ. The CDR3 loop spans 14 amino acids.

DNA of the CDR3: TGTGCCAGTAGTATAGACCTAGCGGGGGGCGACAATGAGCAGTTCTTC. It specifies CASSIDLAGGDNEQFF. This chain joins TRBV19 and TRBJ2-1, with TRBD2 matching over 11 bases. J was trimmed by 5 bases and V by 0 bases; bases with no gene match: 3. CDR3 length: 16 amino acids. CDR1 LNHDA and CDR2 SQIVND come from the germline V gene (reference sequence). Using reference TRBV19 and TRBJ2-1 for the parts outside the CDR3, the full variable domain is DGGITQSPKYLFRKEGQNVTLSCEQNLNHDAMYWYRQDPGQGLRLIYYSQIVNDFQKGDIAEGYSVSREKKESFPLTVTSAQKNPTAFYLCASSIDLAGGDNEQFFGPGTRLTVL.

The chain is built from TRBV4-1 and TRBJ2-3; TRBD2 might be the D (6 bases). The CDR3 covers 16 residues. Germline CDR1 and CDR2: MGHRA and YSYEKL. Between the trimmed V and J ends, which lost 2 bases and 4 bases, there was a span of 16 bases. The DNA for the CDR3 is TGCGCCAGCAGCCAACCTCCCGGGGGACTTTCAGATACGCAGTATTTT. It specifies CASSQPPGGLSDTQYF.

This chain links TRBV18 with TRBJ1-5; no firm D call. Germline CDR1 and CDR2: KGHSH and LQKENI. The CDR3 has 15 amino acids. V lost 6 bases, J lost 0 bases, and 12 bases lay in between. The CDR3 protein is CASSADRNSNQPQHF. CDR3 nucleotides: TGTGCCAGCTCGGCCGACCGGAATAGCAATCAGCCCCAGCATTTT.

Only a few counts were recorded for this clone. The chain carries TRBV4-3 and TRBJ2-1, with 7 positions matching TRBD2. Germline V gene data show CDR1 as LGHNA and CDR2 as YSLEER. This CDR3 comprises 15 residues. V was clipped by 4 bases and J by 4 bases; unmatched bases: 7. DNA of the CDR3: TGCGCCAGCAGCCCCCGGGCTAGCGGTTACAATGAGCAGTTCTTC. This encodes CASSPRASGYNEQFF.